This T cell receptor beta chain was recorded in a study of T cell changes during pregnancy in multiple sclerosis (dated by TCRdb to the late 2010s). In the study overall: The study examined how the T cell repertoire changed over the course of pregnancy in women with multiple sclerosis.

The library relied on the immunoSEQ multiplex PCR assay. TCRdb limited this immuneACCESS table to in-frame rearrangements with V and J called. A share of clones is missing; checked studies link under half to unresolved V genes, and the rest is unexplained. Recorded for this sample are tens of thousands of clones; over 90% of them occurred a single time. The ten most abundant clones make up about 2.6% of the sample. A distance of 9 bases separates the germline ends of V and J, which lose 8 bases and 3 bases respectively. The CDR1 and CDR2 encoded by the germline V gene are MDHEN and SYDVKM. Reading from cysteine to phenylalanine, the CDR3 counts 12 amino acids. The retained sequence is limited to the CDR3, 36 bases, with the frame set at the first base. A note on this clone: No cognate antigen has been identified for it. Base qualities are not recorded, but no much larger clone differs from it by a single base.

This receptor was identified in a female donor with multiple sclerosis, enrolled in a pregnancy study. The sequence links TRBV28 to TRBJ2-3; a weak D assignment points to TRBD2 (5 bases agree). Sequencing was performed on CD8+ T cells from peripheral blood mononuclear cells, taken in the third trimester of pregnancy. The bases are TGTGCCAGCTCCCCGGGGACAGATACGCAGTATTTT. Translated, this gives CASSPGTDTQYF.